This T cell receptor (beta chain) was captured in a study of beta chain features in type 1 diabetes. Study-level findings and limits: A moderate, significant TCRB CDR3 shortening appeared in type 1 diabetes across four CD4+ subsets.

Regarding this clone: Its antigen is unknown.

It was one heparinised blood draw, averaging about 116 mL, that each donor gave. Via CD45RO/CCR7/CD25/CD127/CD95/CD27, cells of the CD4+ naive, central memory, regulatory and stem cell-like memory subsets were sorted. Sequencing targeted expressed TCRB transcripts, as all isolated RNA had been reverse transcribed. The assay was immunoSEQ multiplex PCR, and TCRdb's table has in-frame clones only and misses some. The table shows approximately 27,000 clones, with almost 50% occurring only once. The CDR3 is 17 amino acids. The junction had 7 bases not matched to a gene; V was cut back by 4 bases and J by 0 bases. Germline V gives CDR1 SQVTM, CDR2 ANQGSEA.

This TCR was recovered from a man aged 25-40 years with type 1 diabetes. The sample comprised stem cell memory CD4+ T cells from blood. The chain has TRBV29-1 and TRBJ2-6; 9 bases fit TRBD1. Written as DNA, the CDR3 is TGCAGCGTTGGGGGGATGGGACAGGGCTCTGGGGCCAACGTCCTGACTTTC. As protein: CSVGGMGQGSGANVLTF.